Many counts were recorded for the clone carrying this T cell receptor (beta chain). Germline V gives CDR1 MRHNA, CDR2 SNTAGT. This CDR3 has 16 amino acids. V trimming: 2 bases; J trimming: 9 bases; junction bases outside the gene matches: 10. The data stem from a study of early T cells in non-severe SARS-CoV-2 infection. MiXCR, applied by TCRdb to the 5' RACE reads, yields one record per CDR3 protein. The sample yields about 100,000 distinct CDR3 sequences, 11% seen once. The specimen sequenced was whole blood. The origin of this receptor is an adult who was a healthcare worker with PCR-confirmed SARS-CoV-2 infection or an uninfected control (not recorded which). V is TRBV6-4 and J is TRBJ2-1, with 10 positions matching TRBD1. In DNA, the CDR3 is TGTGCCAGCAGTGACACCCCCGGGACAGGGGCCGGTGAGCAGTTCTTC. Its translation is CASSDTPGTGAGEQFF.